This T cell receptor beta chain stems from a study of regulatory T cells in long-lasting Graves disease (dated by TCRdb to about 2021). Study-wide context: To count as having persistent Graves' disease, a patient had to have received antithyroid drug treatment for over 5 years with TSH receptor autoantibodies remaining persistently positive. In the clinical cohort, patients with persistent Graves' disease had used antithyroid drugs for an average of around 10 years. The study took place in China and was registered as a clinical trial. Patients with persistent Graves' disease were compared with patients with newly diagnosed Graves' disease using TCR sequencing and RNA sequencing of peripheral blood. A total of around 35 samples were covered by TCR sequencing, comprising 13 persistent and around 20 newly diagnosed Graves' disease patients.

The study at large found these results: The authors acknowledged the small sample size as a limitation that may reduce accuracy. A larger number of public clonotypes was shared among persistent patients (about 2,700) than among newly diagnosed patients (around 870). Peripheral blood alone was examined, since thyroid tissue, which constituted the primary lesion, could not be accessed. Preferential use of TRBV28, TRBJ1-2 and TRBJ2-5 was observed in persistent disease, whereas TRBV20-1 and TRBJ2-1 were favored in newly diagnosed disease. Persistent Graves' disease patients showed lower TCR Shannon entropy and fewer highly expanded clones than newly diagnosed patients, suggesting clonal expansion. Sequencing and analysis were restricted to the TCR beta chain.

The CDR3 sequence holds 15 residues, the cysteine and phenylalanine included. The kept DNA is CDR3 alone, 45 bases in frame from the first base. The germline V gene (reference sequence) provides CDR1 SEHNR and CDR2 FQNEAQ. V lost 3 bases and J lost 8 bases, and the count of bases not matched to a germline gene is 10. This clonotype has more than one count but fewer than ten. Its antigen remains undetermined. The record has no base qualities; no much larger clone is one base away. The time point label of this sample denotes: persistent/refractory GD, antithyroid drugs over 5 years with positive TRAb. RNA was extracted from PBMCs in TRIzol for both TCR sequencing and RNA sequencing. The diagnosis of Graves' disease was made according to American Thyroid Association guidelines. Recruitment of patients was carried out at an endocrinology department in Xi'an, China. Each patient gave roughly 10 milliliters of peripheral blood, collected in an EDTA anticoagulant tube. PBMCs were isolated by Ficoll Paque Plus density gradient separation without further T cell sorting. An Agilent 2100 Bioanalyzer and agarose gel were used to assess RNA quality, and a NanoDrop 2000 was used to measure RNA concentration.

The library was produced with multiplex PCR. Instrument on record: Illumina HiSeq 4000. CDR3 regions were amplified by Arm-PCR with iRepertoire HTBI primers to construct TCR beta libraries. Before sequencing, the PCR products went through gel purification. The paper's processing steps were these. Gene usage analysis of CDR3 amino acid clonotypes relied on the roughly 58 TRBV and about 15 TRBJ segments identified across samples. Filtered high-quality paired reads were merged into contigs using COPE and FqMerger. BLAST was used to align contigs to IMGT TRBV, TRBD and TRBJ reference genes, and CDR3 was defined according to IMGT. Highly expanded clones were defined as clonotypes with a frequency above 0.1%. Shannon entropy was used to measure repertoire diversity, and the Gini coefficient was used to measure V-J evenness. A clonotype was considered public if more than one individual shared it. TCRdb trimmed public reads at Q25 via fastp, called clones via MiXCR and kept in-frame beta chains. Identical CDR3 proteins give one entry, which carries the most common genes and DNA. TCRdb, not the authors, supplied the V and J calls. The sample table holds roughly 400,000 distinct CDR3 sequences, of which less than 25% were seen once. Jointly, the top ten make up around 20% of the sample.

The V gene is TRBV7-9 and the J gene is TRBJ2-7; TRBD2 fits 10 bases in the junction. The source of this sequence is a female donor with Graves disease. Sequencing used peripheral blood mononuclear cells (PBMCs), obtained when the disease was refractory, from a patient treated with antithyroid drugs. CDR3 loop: CASSFATSGPTKQYF. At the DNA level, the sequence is TGTGCCAGCAGCTTCGCGACTAGCGGGCCGACTAAGCAGTACTTC.